This entry lists 20 T cell receptor beta chains sequenced from one sample in a study of cytomegalovirus exposure and HLA in healthy donors. 60 Vbeta and 13 Jbeta primers were used in PCR. Here immunoSEQ multiplex PCR was the method, and the copy in TCRdb shows in-frame clones only, minus some. The sample has 110,000 to 150,000 clones, around 80% seen once; the top ten hold roughly 4.7%. Source material: PBMCs. These receptors were taken from a man aged 35-49 years in good health and CMV-seronegative.

This chain joins TRBV7-6 and TRBJ1-1; D is possibly TRBD1 (5 bases). CDR3 length equals 13 residues. V lost 3 bases and J lost 1, with 6 bases in between. Germline CDR1 SGHVS, CDR2 FNYEAQ. CDR3 in DNA: TGTGCCAGCAGCTTTAGGGGGAACACTGAAGCTTTCTTT. Encoded protein: CASSFRGNTEAFF.

The chain carries TRBV5-1 and TRBJ2-7; tentative D call: TRBD1 (8 bases). V was clipped by 6 bases and J by 2 bases, with 21 bases between them. CDR1 is SGHRS, CDR2 YFSETQ, per germline. The CDR3 has 16 amino acids. The chain's CDR3 is CASTYGGTGATYEQYF. As DNA, the CDR3 is TGCGCCAGCACCTACGGGGGGACAGGAGCCACCTACGAGCAGTACTTC.

The rearrangement joins TRBV7-2 to TRBJ2-3; 8 bases line up with TRBD2. Trimming took 3 bases from V and 4 from J; bases not matched to a gene: 9. CDR3 length equals 16 residues. Germline CDR1 reads SGHTA; CDR2 reads FQGNSA. CDR3 region: CASSFLGGASADTQYF. Here the CDR3 DNA reads TGTGCCAGCAGCTTCCTCGGGGGGGCATCAGCAGATACGCAGTATTTT.

This clone was seen a handful of times. The genes are TRBV27 and TRBJ2-2, with 12 bases aligning to TRBD2. The V gene end was trimmed by 6 bases and the J gene end by 6 bases; junction bases not matched to a gene: 5. This CDR3 region has 15 residues. In germline, CDR1 is MNHEY, CDR2 SMNVEV (reference sequence). The CDR3 DNA reads TGTGCCAGCAGATTGACTAGCGGGGGCGCCGGGGAGCTGTTTTTT. Amino acids: CASRLTSGGAGELFF.

The rearrangement joins TRBV4-2 to TRBJ2-5, with D possibly being TRBD1 (5 bases). This CDR3 comprises 17 residues. CDR1 LGHNA and CDR2 YNFKEQ come from the germline V gene. The ends were cut back, 1 base at V and 2 bases at J, with 17 bases in the middle. The CDR3 loop is CASSQGATSTVQETQYF. The DNA of the CDR3 is TGTGCCAGCAGCCAAGGGGCCACCTCGACAGTACAAGAGACCCAGTACTTC.

This clone came up once. The chain carries TRBV5-4 and TRBJ2-4; possible D gene TRBD1, 5 bases. V was pared by 4 bases and J by 9 bases, with 20 bases between. From germline, CDR1 is SGHNT and CDR2 YYREEE (reference sequence). CDR3 length: 15 residues. CDR3 nucleotides: TGTGCCAGCAGCCTGAATAGTGGGGCTTCCGGCATTCAGTACTTC. Residues: CASSLNSGASGIQYF.

The V and J genes are TRBV7-2 and TRBJ1-2; D not resolved. V shed 5 bases and J shed 4 bases, with 17 bases lying between them. The CDR3 has 15 residues. The germline CDR1 and CDR2 sequences are SGHTA and FQGNSA. The CDR3 region is CASSPGGRSPYGYTF. The CDR3 bases are TGTGCCAGCAGCCCCGGCGGGCGATCCCCCTATGGCTACACCTTC.

V usage is TRBV6-5 and J usage is TRBJ2-1, with 7 bases aligning to TRBD2. CDR1 is MNHEY, CDR2 SVGAGI, per germline. Losses at the gene ends were 4 bases for V and 6 bases for J; bases not matched to a gene: 6. The CDR3 sequence is 14 residues long. The CDR3 here is CASSFLTSLNEQFF. CDR3 in DNA: TGTGCCAGCAGTTTTTTGACTAGCCTCAATGAGCAGTTCTTC.

This chain connects TRBV5-1 to TRBJ1-2; perhaps TRBD1 as D (5 bases). CDR1 SGHRS and CDR2 YFSETQ come from the germline V gene. V was pared by 6 bases and J by 5 bases, with 20 bases between. CDR3 length: 15 residues. The CDR3 nucleotides read TGCGCCAGCACTTTCAGGGAAAAAGGGGATTATGGCTACACCTTC. The encoded protein is CASTFREKGDYGYTF. Based on the CDR3 plus reference TRBV5-1 and TRBJ1-2, the full variable domain is KAGVTQTPRYLIKTRGQQVTLSCSPISGHRSVSWYQQTPGQGLQFLFEYFSETQRNKGNFPGRFSGRQFSNSRSEMNVSTLELGDSALYLCASTFREKGDYGYTFGSGTRLTVV.

The gene calls are TRBV19 and TRBJ2-4, with 8 bases aligning to TRBD2. The CDR3 contains 13 residues. J lost 7 bases, V lost 3 bases, and 2 bases had no gene match. Germline V gene sequence: CDR1 LNHDA, CDR2 SQIVND (reference sequence). CDR3 in amino acids: CASSIRTSNIQYF. The CDR3 DNA reads as TGTGCCAGTAGTATTAGGACTAGCAACATTCAGTACTTC. Together with reference TRBV19 and TRBJ2-4, the CDR3 gives the full variable domain: DGGITQSPKYLFRKEGQNVTLSCEQNLNHDAMYWYRQDPGQGLRLIYYSQIVNDFQKGDIAEGYSVSREKKESFPLTVTSAQKNPTAFYLCASSIRTSNIQYFGAGTRLSVL.

The V gene is TRBV18, the J gene TRBJ2-6, with a tentative D call TRBD2 (5 bases). The CDR3 consists of 17 residues. Germline CDR1 KGHSH, CDR2 LQKENI. V lost 1 base to trimming and J lost 1 base, with 11 bases between them. For the CDR3, the DNA is TGTGCCAGCTCACCACGGGTCGGGAAGTCTGGGGCCAACGTCCTGACTTTC. Translation: CASSPRVGKSGANVLTF.

As concerns this clone: The same CDR3 arises from other DNA sequences in this sample as well. V usage is TRBV9 and J usage is TRBJ2-3; the D is unclear. The germline V and J ends were trimmed by 0 bases and 1 base, with 9 bases remaining between them. CDR3 length: 15 residues. CDR1 and CDR2 from the germline V gene are SGDLS and YYNGEE. The CDR3 protein is CASSVARGGTDTQYF. The CDR3 DNA reads TGTGCCAGCAGCGTAGCTCGCGGCGGCACAGATACGCAGTATTTT.

V gene TRBV7-2 combines with J gene TRBJ1-5; weak D call: TRBD1 (5 bases). The CDR3 totals 16 residues. Germline CDR1 is SGHTA and CDR2 is FQGNSA. Trimming removed 5 bases from V and 7 bases from J, with 21 bases in between. CDR3 sequence (DNA): TGTGCCAGCAGCCCTCTAGGTTCGGGGGGAGTCCAGCCCCAGCATTTT. Translation: CASSPLGSGGVQPQHF.

The rearrangement links TRBV28 to TRBJ2-4; the D gene is possibly TRBD1 (5 bases). The V end lost 4 bases, the J end lost 7 bases, and 14 bases lay between the germline ends. The CDR3 is 14 amino acids. CDR1 and CDR2 (germline): MDHEN, SYDVKM. CDR3 nucleotides: TGTGCCAGCAGTTCACCAACAGGTCCCAACATTCAGTACTTC. Amino acids: CASSSPTGPNIQYF. Supplemented by reference TRBV28 and TRBJ2-4, the full variable domain reads DVKVTQSSRYLVKRTGEKVFLECVQDMDHENMFWYRQDPGLGLRLIYFSYDVKMKEKGDIPEGYSVSREKKERFSLILESASTNQTSMYLCASSSPTGPNIQYFGAGTRLSVL.

This clone has just a few counts. V usage is TRBV6-5 and J usage is TRBJ1-1; D unresolved. V was pared by 2 bases and J by 7 bases, with 11 bases between. The CDR3 consists of 13 residues. In germline, CDR1 is MNHEY, CDR2 SVGAGI. The CDR3 coding sequence is TGTGCCAGCAGTTACGGCGGAGGGAATGAAGCTTTCTTT. As protein: CASSYGGGNEAFF.

This clone was seen a handful of times. The V gene is TRBV28, the J gene TRBJ1-5; D call uncertain. Germline V lookup: CDR1 MDHEN, CDR2 SYDVKM. Trimming removed 4 bases from V and 0 bases from J, with 7 bases in between. This CDR3 has 14 residues. The CDR3 DNA is TGTGCCAGCAGTTACGGACTTAGCAATCAGCCCCAGCATTTT. Translating it yields CASSYGLSNQPQHF.

The chain uses TRBV5-5 and TRBJ2-1; 10 nucleotides agree with TRBD1. Germline CDR1 SGHKS, CDR2 YYEKEE (reference sequence). This CDR3 has 13 amino acids. With V trimmed by 7 bases and J by 6 bases, 4 bases remained unmatched. The CDR3 sequence: CASAWTGGNEQFF. CDR3 nucleotide sequence: TGTGCCAGCGCTTGGACAGGGGGCAATGAGCAGTTCTTC.

This clone has a single count. The chain combines TRBV28 with TRBJ2-5; TRBD2 might be the D (6 bases). The CDR3 has 15 residues. V lost 2 bases to trimming and J lost 5 bases, with 15 bases between them. Germline V gene lookup returns CDR1 MDHEN and CDR2 SYDVKM. The CDR3 is CASSLESGGTETQYF. The CDR3 DNA reads as TGTGCCAGCAGTTTAGAGTCTGGGGGGACCGAGACCCAGTACTTC.

The gene calls are TRBV2 and TRBJ2-7; possibly TRBD1 for D (6 bases). CDR3 size: 14 residues. The V end lost 6 bases, the J end lost 0 bases, and 12 bases lay between the germline ends. In germline, CDR1 is SNHLY, CDR2 FYNNEI. CDR3 nucleotides: TGTGCCAGCAGGACTGGACAGTCCTCCTACGAGCAGTACTTC. Amino acids: CASRTGQSSYEQYF.

This rearrangement joins TRBV14 to TRBJ1-1; no definite D call. Germline V lookup: CDR1 SGHDN, CDR2 FVKESK. This CDR3 is 15 amino acids long. Trimming stripped 4 bases from V and 0 bases from J, with 12 bases between. CDR3 nucleotide sequence: TGTGCCAGCAGCCGGTTTGGGCAGCTGAACACTGAAGCTTTCTTT. It yields the protein CASSRFGQLNTEAFF. The full variable domain, its missing parts supplied by reference TRBV14 and TRBJ1-1, is EAGVTQFPSHSVIEKGQTVTLRCDPISGHDNLYWYRRVMGKEIKFLLHFVKESKQDESGMPNNRFLAERTGGTYSTLKVQPAELEDSGVYFCASSRFGQLNTEAFFGQGTRLTVV.